This TCR beta chain was obtained from a study of graft-versus-host responses after intestinal transplantation. Each mixed lymphocyte reaction held 200,000 CFSE-labeled responders and 200,000 irradiated violet-dye-labeled stimulators. Study-level results: Among circulating GvH clones, peak levels were associated with early post-transplant declines in HvG clones.

This clone has a handful of counts. Per germline, CDR1 SGHAT and CDR2 FQDESV (reference sequence). The junction had 11 bases not matched to a gene; V was cut back by 4 bases and J by 2 bases. This CDR3 is built from 17 residues. Assay: immunoSEQ multiplex PCR; the TCRdb copy retains only in-frame clones and omits some. The sample carries fewer than 25,000 clones, around 47% recorded once. This sequence originates from a human patient who was an organ donor for intestinal transplantation. The V call is TRBV11-1, the J call TRBJ2-3; 8 positions agree with TRBD2. This sample comprised alloreactive CD8+ T cells from a mixed lymphocyte reaction culture, obtained before transplantation. As for subset: CFSE-low proliferating T cells sorted from roughly six-day pre-transplant mixed lymphocyte reaction (GvH or HvG direction). The CDR3 coding sequence is TGTGCCAGCAGCTATACTCAGGCGGGACTAGACACAGATACGCAGTATTTT. Its translation: CASSYTQAGLDTDTQYF.